Listed below are T cell receptor beta chains from one sample, sequenced in a study of CD8+CD57+ T cells in acquired aplastic anemia. TCRdb re-called the reads through MiXCR, storing one row per CDR3 protein. This table holds about 160,000 distinct CDR3 sequences, approximately 51% found once. The sample taken for sequencing was sorted CD4+, CD8+, or CD8+CD57+ T cells (not recorded which) from PBMCs. The receptor set was obtained from a human donor with aplastic anemia. CDR3s include the opening cysteine and the closing phenylalanine or tryptophan. A D gene is named only where the DNA matches it firmly. Size tells how often a clone was seen (once, few, many) or the class of an expanded clone, and some rows leave it out.

abundance,j_gene,d_gene,v_gene,CDR3nt,CDR3aa
many,TRBJ2-5,.,TRBV12-3/TRBV12-4,TGTGCCAGCAGTTTCTTTAGCGGTGGGACCCAGTACTTC,CASSFFSGGTQYF
.,TRBJ2-5,.,TRBV7-8,TGTGCCAGCGGCCTTGGGAGCGGGCAAGAGACCCAGTACTTC,CASGLGSGQETQYF
.,TRBJ2-7,TRBD2,TRBV10-3,TGTGCCATCAGCGGGGCGGGAGGGCCCTACGAGCAGTACTTC,CAISGAGGPYEQYF
many,TRBJ1-3,.,TRBV13,TGTGCCAGCAGCTTAGGCTTAGGGAGGGGAAACACCATATATTTT,CASSLGLGRGNTIYF
many,TRBJ2-2,.,TRBV9,TGTGCCAGCAGCGTAGGCGCGGAGAACACCGGGGAGCTGTTTTTT,CASSVGAENTGELFF
once,TRBJ1-5,TRBD1,TRBV10-3,TGTGCCATCAGGGGACAGGGGCTGTATCAGCCCCAGCATTTT,CAIRGQGLYQPQHF
many,TRBJ1-6,.,TRBV9,TGTGCCAGCAGCGTAGGGCAACTTAGGGATTCACCCCTCCACTTT,CASSVGQLRDSPLHF
many,TRBJ2-1,TRBD2,TRBV11-2,TGTGCCAGCAGCTCTAGGACTAGCGGAGTCAATGAGCAGTTCTTC,CASSSRTSGVNEQFF
few,TRBJ1-4,.,TRBV25-1,TGTGCCAGCTACTCCTCTGGGGGCACATTGTTTTTT,CASYSSGGTLFF
.,TRBJ1-6,.,TRBV19,TGTGCCAGTAGTATCGGTCCGATGACTTCACCCCTCCACTTT,CASSIGPMTSPLHF
few,TRBJ1-3,.,TRBV7-9,TGTGCCAGCAGCCCCTCTTCCGGAAACACCATATATTTT,CASSPSSGNTIYF
.,TRBJ2-3,.,TRBV29-1,TGCAGCGTTGGGAGAGGGCAGGGGACAGATACGCAGTATTTT,CSVGRGQGTDTQYF
few,TRBJ2-7,TRBD2,TRBV25-1,TGTGCCAGCAGTGGTCCGGGACTAGCGGTCTCCTACGAGCAGTACTTC,CASSGPGLAVSYEQYF
.,TRBJ1-2,TRBD1,TRBV19,TGTGCCAGTAGTTTCCGGGACAGGTACTATGGCTACACCTTC,CASSFRDRYYGYTF
few,TRBJ1-1,.,TRBV6-5,TGTGCCAGCAGCCAACCAGGAGGACACACTGAAGCTTTCTTT,CASSQPGGHTEAFF
many,TRBJ2-2,TRBD2,TRBV20-1,TGCAGTGCTAGAGTAGGGACTAGCGGGAGGAACACCGGGGAGCTGTTTTTT,CSARVGTSGRNTGELFF
.,TRBJ1-2,TRBD1,TRBV9,TGTGCCAGCAGCGTAGGATCGGGACAGGGGGCATATGGCTACACCTTC,CASSVGSGQGAYGYTF
.,TRBJ2-7,TRBD1,TRBV5-1,TGCGCCAGCAGCTGGACAGGGGGAGAGCAGTACTTC,CASSWTGGEQYF
.,TRBJ2-1,.,TRBV29-1,TGCAGCGCCAGCAGCCAGACAGGTTCCCCTGGGAATGAGCAGTTCTTC,CSASSQTGSPGNEQFF
.,TRBJ2-3,TRBD2,TRBV2,TGTGCCAGCAGGTGGACTAGCGAGATGACAGATACGCAGTATTTT,CASRWTSEMTDTQYF
.,TRBJ2-7,TRBD1,TRBV20-1,TGCAGTGCTAGAACCGGGACAGGGTTGTCCGAGCAGTACTTC,CSARTGTGLSEQYF
.,TRBJ1-1,.,TRBV7-8,TGTGCCAGCAGCTTTCAGGGGAGGGACACTGAAGCTTTCTTT,CASSFQGRDTEAFF
.,TRBJ1-3,TRBD1,TRBV9,TGTGCCAGCAGCGTAGATCCAGGGGGAGGAAACACCATATATTTT,CASSVDPGGGNTIYF
many,TRBJ1-2,.,TRBV6-2/TRBV6-3,TGTGCCAGCAATTTCCAACGGGACTATGGCTACACCTTC,CASNFQRDYGYTF
.,TRBJ2-1,.,TRBV20-1,TGCAGTGCTCTTGCCAATGAGCAGTTCTTC,CSALANEQFF